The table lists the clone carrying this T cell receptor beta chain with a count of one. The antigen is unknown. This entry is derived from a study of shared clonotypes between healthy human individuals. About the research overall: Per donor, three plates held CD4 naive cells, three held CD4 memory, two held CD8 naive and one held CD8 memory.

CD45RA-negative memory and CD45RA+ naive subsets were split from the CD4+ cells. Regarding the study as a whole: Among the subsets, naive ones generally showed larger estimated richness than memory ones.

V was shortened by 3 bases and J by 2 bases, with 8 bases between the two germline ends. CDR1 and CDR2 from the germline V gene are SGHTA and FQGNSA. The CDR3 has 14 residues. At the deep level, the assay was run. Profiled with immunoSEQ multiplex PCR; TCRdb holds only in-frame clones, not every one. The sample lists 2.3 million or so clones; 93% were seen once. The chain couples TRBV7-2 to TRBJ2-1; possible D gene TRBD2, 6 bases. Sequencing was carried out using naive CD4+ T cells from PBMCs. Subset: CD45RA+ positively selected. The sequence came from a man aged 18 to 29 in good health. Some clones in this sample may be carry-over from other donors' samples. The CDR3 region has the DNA TGTGCCAGCAGCTTTAGCGGTACCTACAATGAGCAGTTCTTC. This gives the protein CASSFSGTYNEQFF. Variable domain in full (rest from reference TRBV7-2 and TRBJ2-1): GAGVSQSPSNKVTEKGKDVELRCDPISGHTALYWYRQSLGQGLEFLIYFQGNSAPDKSGLPSDRFSAERTGGSVSTLTIQRTQQEDSAVYLCASSFSGTYNEQFFGPGTRLTVL.